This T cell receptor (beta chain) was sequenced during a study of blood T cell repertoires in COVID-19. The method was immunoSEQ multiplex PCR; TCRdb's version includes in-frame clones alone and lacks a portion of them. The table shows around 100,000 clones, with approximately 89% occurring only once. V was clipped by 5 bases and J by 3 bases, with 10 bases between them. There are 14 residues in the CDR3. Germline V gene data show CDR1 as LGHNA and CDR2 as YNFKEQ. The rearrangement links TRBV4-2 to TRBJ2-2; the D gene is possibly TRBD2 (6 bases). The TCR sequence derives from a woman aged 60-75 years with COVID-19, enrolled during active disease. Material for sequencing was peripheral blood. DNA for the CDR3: TGTGCCAGCAGCGGAGGGATGGACACCGGGGAGCTGTTTTTT. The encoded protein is CASSGGMDTGELFF.